This is a list of T cell receptor beta chains from one sample in a study of blood T cell repertoires in COVID-19. Sequencing used immunoSEQ multiplex PCR; TCRdb keeps in-frame clones, though not all of them. The sample records 50,000 to 75,000 clones, around 76% being singletons. The sequenced sample was peripheral blood. The receptors shown here come from a human donor in a cohort sampled during active COVID-19. The CDR3 runs from the conserved cysteine through the conserved F or W. Each record gives: J gene, D gene, clone size, V gene, CDR3 protein, CDR3 DNA. The D gene is left open where the match is weak. Clone sizes are given selectively: once, few, many, or a class where the clone is expanded.

>TRBJ2-1|.|few|TRBV27
CASSNRDTKNNEQFF
TGTGCCAGCAGTAACCGGGACACCAAAAACAATGAGCAGTTCTTC
>TRBJ1-1|.|.|TRBV7-6
CASSPQLNQNTEAFF
TGTGCCAGCAGCCCACAGCTTAATCAGAACACTGAAGCTTTCTTT
>TRBJ2-2|.|few|TRBV6-6
CASNPGNTGELFF
TGTGCCAGCAATCCGGGGAACACCGGGGAGCTGTTTTTT
>TRBJ2-1|.|.|TRBV10-3
CAIRGSGNYNEQFF
TGTGCCATCAGGGGTAGCGGAAACTACAATGAGCAGTTCTTC
>TRBJ2-7|TRBD1|.|TRBV9
CASSLGQGSPYEQYF
TGTGCCAGCAGCCTGGGACAGGGGAGCCCCTACGAGCAGTACTTC
>TRBJ1-5|.|.|TRBV3-1/TRBV3-2
CASSQGTRDQPQHF
TGTGCCAGCAGCCAAGGGACCAGGGATCAGCCCCAGCATTTT
>TRBJ2-3|TRBD2|.|TRBV30
CAWQAGGSTDTQYF
TGTGCCTGGCAAGCGGGGGGGAGCACAGATACGCAGTATTTT
>TRBJ2-2|.|.|TRBV15
CATSRPDGAGELFF
TGTGCCACCAGCAGACCAGACGGGGCCGGGGAGCTGTTTTTT
>TRBJ1-2|.|.|TRBV3-1/TRBV3-2
CASSQGRGIDGYTF
TGTGCCAGCAGCCAAGGGCGAGGGATCGATGGCTACACCTTC
>TRBJ1-1|TRBD1|.|TRBV7-9
CASSSALGTGLTEAFF
TGTGCCAGCAGCTCCGCCTTGGGGACAGGGTTGACTGAAGCTTTCTTT
>TRBJ2-3|.|.|TRBV7-9
CASSLGVADTQYF
TGTGCCAGCAGCTTAGGCGTAGCGGATACGCAGTATTTT
>TRBJ2-5|TRBD1|.|TRBV27
CASAPGQGLGETQYF
TGTGCCAGCGCGCCCGGACAGGGATTGGGAGAGACCCAGTACTTC
>TRBJ2-2|TRBD2|.|TRBV5-4
CASSPGLAGDTGELFF
TGTGCCAGCAGCCCGGGACTAGCGGGGGACACCGGGGAGCTGTTTTTT
>TRBJ2-7|TRBD2|.|TRBV3-1/TRBV3-2
CASSHTGLATAGVYF
TGTGCCAGCAGTCACACGGGACTAGCCACCGCCGGGGTGTACTTC
>TRBJ1-1|.|.|TRBV6-5
CASRARGGGTEAFF
TGTGCCAGCAGGGCCCGTGGGGGCGGCACTGAAGCTTTCTTT
>TRBJ2-7|TRBD2|once|TRBV5-1
CASRVRGSSYEQYF
TGCGCCAGCAGGGTCCGCGGGAGCTCCTACGAGCAGTACTTC
>TRBJ1-5|.|.|TRBV30
CAWSGRTVLDGPQHF
TGTGCCTGGAGTGGCAGGACAGTGCTCGATGGGCCCCAGCATTTT
>TRBJ1-6|TRBD1|.|TRBV5-1
CASTPDGQGNSPLHF
TGCGCCAGCACCCCCGACGGACAGGGGAATTCACCCCTCCACTTT
>TRBJ1-1|.|few|TRBV12-3/TRBV12-4
CASSTRTRVAFF
TGTGCCAGCAGCACTAGGACCAGAGTCGCTTTCTTT
>TRBJ2-5|.|.|TRBV20-1
CSAANGGTQYF
TGCAGTGCCGCCAACGGGGGGACCCAGTACTTC
>TRBJ2-7|.|many|TRBV18
CASSPGAHSEQYF
TGTGCCAGCTCACCAGGGGCGCATAGCGAGCAGTACTTC
>TRBJ1-5|.|.|TRBV5-1
CASSLAGGQPQHF
TGCGCCAGCAGCTTGGCGGGGGGACAGCCCCAGCATTTT
>TRBJ2-7|TRBD2|.|TRBV9
CASSVGPSGASYEQYF
TGTGCCAGCAGCGTAGGTCCTAGCGGGGCCTCCTACGAGCAGTACTTC
>TRBJ1-6|.|.|TRBV5-4
CASSLNGGRIGNSPLHF
TGTGCCAGCAGCTTGAATGGGGGCAGGATCGGTAATTCACCCCTCCACTTT
>TRBJ2-4|TRBD1|.|TRBV5-1
CASSWDSVSNIQYF
TGCGCCAGCAGCTGGGACAGTGTATCCAACATTCAGTACTTC
>TRBJ1-3|TRBD1|.|TRBV6-6
CASSRQGGSSGNTIYF
TGTGCCAGCAGTCGACAGGGGGGTTCCTCTGGAAACACCATATATTTT
>TRBJ2-7|.|once|TRBV6-5
CASSKRQVVYEQYF
TGTGCCAGCAGTAAACGACAGGTAGTTTACGAGCAGTACTTC
>TRBJ1-5|.|few|TRBV19
CASNRASNQPQHF
TGTGCCAGTAACCGAGCTAGCAATCAGCCCCAGCATTTT
>TRBJ1-6|TRBD1|.|TRBV30
CAWSEKGQGNSPLHF
TGTGCCTGGAGTGAGAAGGGACAGGGGAATTCACCCCTCCACTTT
>TRBJ2-7|TRBD2|once|TRBV3-1/TRBV3-2
CASSPRTSGGPGREQYF
TGTGCCAGCAGCCCGAGGACTAGCGGGGGTCCGGGCCGCGAGCAGTACTTC
>TRBJ1-2|TRBD1|few|TRBV5-6
CASSKGQVFGGYTF
TGTGCCAGCAGCAAGGGACAGGTGTTTGGTGGCTACACCTTC
>TRBJ2-5|.|.|TRBV5-1
CASSLGRGETQYF
TGCGCCAGCAGCTTGGGACGGGGGGAGACCCAGTACTTC
>TRBJ2-3|TRBD2|.|TRBV19
CASSPLAGGHGDTQYF
TGTGCCAGTAGTCCGCTAGCGGGGGGGCATGGGGATACGCAGTATTTT
>TRBJ1-4|TRBD1|.|TRBV29-1
CSAGQNPEKLFF
TGCAGCGCGGGACAGAACCCTGAAAAACTGTTTTTT
>TRBJ2-3|.|.|TRBV2
CASSPTGGTDTQYF
TGTGCCAGCAGTCCGACGGGGGGCACAGATACGCAGTATTTT
>TRBJ1-6|.|.|TRBV7-8
CASSGALRGDYNSPLHF
TGTGCCAGCAGCGGGGCCCTTCGGGGGGACTATAATTCACCCCTCCACTTT
>TRBJ1-1|.|.|TRBV3-1/TRBV3-2
CASSQRGTNTEAFF
TGTGCCAGCAGCCAGAGGGGGACGAACACTGAAGCTTTCTTT